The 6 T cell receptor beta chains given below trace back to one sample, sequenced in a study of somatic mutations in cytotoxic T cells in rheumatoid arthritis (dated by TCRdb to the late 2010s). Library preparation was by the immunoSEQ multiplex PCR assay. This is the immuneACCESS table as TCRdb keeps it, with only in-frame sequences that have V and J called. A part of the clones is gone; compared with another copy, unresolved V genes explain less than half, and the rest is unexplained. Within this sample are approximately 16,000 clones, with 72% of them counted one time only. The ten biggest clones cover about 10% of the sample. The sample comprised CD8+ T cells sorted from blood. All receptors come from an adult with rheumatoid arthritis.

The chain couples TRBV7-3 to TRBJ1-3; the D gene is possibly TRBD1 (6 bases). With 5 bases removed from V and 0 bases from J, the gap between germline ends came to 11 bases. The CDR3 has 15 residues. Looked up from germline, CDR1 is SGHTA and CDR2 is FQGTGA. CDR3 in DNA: TGTGCCAGCAGCCCGACAGGAGACTCTGGAAACACCATATATTTT. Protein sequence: CASSPTGDSGNTIYF.

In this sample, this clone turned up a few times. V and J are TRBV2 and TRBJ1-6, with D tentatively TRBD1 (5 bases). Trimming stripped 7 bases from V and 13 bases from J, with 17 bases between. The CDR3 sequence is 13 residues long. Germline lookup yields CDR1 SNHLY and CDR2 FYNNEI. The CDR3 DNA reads TGTGCCAGCAATACCAGGGACTTACCCCCCCTCCACTTT. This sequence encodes CASNTRDLPPLHF.

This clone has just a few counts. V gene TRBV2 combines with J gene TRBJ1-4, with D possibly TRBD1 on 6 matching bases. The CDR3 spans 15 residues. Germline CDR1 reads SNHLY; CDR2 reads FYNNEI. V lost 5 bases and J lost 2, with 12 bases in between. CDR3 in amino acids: CASSHPGVTNEKLFF. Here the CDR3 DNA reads TGTGCCAGCAGTCACCCAGGGGTGACTAATGAAAAACTGTTTTTT.

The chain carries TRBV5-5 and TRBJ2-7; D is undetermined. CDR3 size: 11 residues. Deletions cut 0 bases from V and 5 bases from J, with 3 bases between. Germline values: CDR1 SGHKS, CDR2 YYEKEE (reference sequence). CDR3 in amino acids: CASSLGHEQYF. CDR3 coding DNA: TGTGCCAGCAGCTTGGGTCACGAGCAGTACTTC.

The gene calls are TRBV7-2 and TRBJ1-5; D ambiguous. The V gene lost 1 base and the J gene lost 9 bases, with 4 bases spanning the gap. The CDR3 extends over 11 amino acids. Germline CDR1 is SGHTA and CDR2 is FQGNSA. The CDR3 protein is CASSLGGPQHF. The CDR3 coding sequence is TGTGCCAGCAGCTTAGGAGGGCCCCAGCATTTT.

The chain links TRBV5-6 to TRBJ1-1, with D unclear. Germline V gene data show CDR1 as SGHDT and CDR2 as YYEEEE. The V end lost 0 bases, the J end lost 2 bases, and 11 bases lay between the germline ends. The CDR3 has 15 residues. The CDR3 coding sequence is TGTGCCAGCAGCTTGGGTTTGAAGGGAAACACTGAAGCTTTCTTT. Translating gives CASSLGLKGNTEAFF. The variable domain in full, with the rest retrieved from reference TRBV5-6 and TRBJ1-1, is DAGVTQSPTHLIKTRGQQVTLRCSPKSGHDTVSWYQQALGQGPQFIFQYYEEEERQRGNFPDRFSGHQFPNYSSELNVNALLLGDSALYLCASSLGLKGNTEAFFGQGTRLTVV.